The source of this T cell receptor beta chain is a study of T cell responses to AZD1222 COVID-19 vaccine. The assay was immunoSEQ multiplex PCR, and TCRdb's table has in-frame clones only and misses some. The table includes 90,000 to 150,000 clones, 88% detected once. The study, taken as a whole, reports: Rises in breadth and depth of Spike-specific TCRs came after two AZD1222 doses. The donor cohort was predominantly white British with a female majority, and clonal diversity may have been underestimated. Scientists sampled the repertoires only once the peak T cell response had passed.

Germline trimming cut 2 bases from V and 2 bases from J; bases unmatched to any gene: 3. The CDR3 extends over 14 amino acids. Germline CDR1 LNHDA, CDR2 SQIVND (reference sequence). With respect to this clone: Its specificity is not known.

The clonotype was recovered from an adult who received the AZD1222 COVID-19 vaccine. Sequenced material: peripheral blood, taken 28 days after the second AZD1222 dose. This chain joins TRBV19 and TRBJ2-7; 7 nucleotides agree with TRBD1. CDR3 bases: TGTGCCAGTAGTATACAGGACAGGCCCTACGAGCAGTACTTC. Translated: CASSIQDRPYEQYF.